The entry below describes one T cell receptor (beta chain). Its matching antigen is unknown. The CDR3 loop spans 18 amino acids. Germline V gene data show CDR1 as MDHEN and CDR2 as SYDVKM. Unmatched junction bases numbered 22, after V lost 7 bases and J lost 8 bases. These data belong to a study of shared clonotypes between healthy human individuals. Notes on the study in general: Researchers found naive subsets generally carried larger estimated richness than memory subsets.

Per the original methods: Junction-only sequences produced by ImmunoSEQ had no quality scores, so filtering differed. The data were produced by immunoSEQ multiplex PCR, yet TCRdb's version contains in-frame clones alone and is incomplete. V and J calls and clone size follow that table, whereas D and trimming were derived from the DNA. The sample contains 2 million to 2.5 million clones, nearly 97% of which appear only once. Sequences were obtained from naive CD4+ T cells sorted from blood. Subset described: CD45RA+ positively selected. The TCR sequence derives from a man aged 18 to 35 in good health. This sequence joins TRBV28 and TRBJ1-4; 7 bases fit TRBD1. The CDR3 loop is CASTEQGMGSFALEKLFF. The CDR3 nucleotides are TGTGCCAGCACCGAACAGGGGATGGGCTCCTTCGCCTTAGAAAAACTGTTTTTT.